Below, 21 T cell receptor beta chains from the same sample are listed, as sequenced in a study of technical replicates of blood from several donors. The assay was immunoSEQ multiplex PCR, and TCRdb's table has in-frame clones only and misses some. The sample comprises approximately 15,000 clones, approximately 81% of which are singletons, and 9.5% to 15% rests with the top ten. The sequenced sample consisted of PBMCs. These receptors came from a human donor in good health.

The chain is built from TRBV27 and TRBJ1-2, with 7 nucleotides matching TRBD1. The ends lost 1 base at V and 4 bases at J; junction bases unmatched: 6. The CDR3 covers 15 residues. Germline V CDR1 and CDR2: MNHEY, SMNVEV (reference sequence). The CDR3 DNA follows: TGTGCCAGCAGTTTATTCTGGGGACAGAGCTATGGCTACACCTTC. It is translated as CASSLFWGQSYGYTF.

This chain joins TRBV4-2 and TRBJ1-2; TRBD1 agrees at 9 bases. With 4 bases clipped from V and 7 bases from J, the junction kept 10 bases outside the gene matches. CDR1 LGHNA and CDR2 YNFKEQ come from the germline V gene. The CDR3 is 15 amino acids. This chain's CDR3 is CASSPETDRGSGYTF. In DNA form, the CDR3 reads TGTGCCAGCAGCCCGGAGACCGACAGGGGGTCTGGCTACACCTTC.

About this clone: This sample also contains other DNA sequences that code for the same CDR3. The chain links TRBV5-1 to TRBJ1-1; D is possibly TRBD1 (6 bases). The CDR3 runs to 14 residues. Looked up from germline, CDR1 is SGHRS and CDR2 is YFSETQ. V was cut by 0 bases and J by 3 bases, with 9 bases left in between. The CDR3 bases are TGCGCCAGCAGCTTGGGAGGGGGATACACTGAAGCTTTCTTT. It codes for CASSLGGGYTEAFF.

This clone was counted between two and nine times. The V and J genes are TRBV10-2 and TRBJ2-2, with 11 positions matching TRBD2. CDR1 and CDR2 from the germline V gene are WSHSY and SAAADI. The CDR3 spans 14 residues. With 6 bases clipped from V and 5 bases from J, the junction kept 2 bases outside the gene matches. The CDR3 sequence is CASRLAGVTGELFF. CDR3 bases: TGCGCCAGCAGACTAGCGGGAGTTACCGGGGAGCTGTTTTTT.

This sequence joins TRBV19 and TRBJ2-2; tentatively, D is TRBD2 (6 bases). The CDR3 has 16 amino acids. The V end was cut by 3 bases, the J end by 2 bases, with 13 bases between. CDR1 and CDR2 (germline): LNHDA, SQIVND (reference sequence). CDR3 DNA: TGTGCCAGTAGTATGAGGAGGGCATTCAACACCGGGGAGCTGTTTTTT. It translates to CASSMRRAFNTGELFF.

The V call is TRBV30, the J call TRBJ1-1; a weak D match, TRBD1 (6 bases). V was pared by 1 base and J by 5 bases, with 17 bases between. The V gene's germline CDR1 is GTSNPN and CDR2 SVGIG (reference sequence). The CDR3 covers 15 residues. This chain's CDR3 is CAWSASKGVQTEAFF. For the CDR3, the DNA is TGTGCCTGGAGTGCATCCAAGGGGGTTCAGACTGAAGCTTTCTTT.

The gene calls are TRBV2 and TRBJ2-3; 14 bases match TRBD2. The germline V gene encodes CDR1 SNHLY and CDR2 FYNNEI. V lost 3 bases, J lost 4 bases, and 12 bases stayed unmatched. CDR3 size: 19 residues. The CDR3 protein is CASSETSGRALVRADTQYF. CDR3 in DNA: TGTGCCAGCAGTGAGACTAGCGGGAGGGCCCTCGTTCGGGCAGATACGCAGTATTTT.

The table lists this clone with a few counts. The rearrangement links TRBV6-1 to TRBJ2-2, with a tentative D call TRBD1 (6 bases). In germline, CDR1 is MNHNS, CDR2 SASEGT. Trimming cost V 4 bases and J 2 bases, with 14 bases left between them. The CDR3 extends over 16 amino acids. The CDR3 nucleotides read TGTGCCAGCAGTGCGCAGCCGGGACAAAACACCGGGGAGCTGTTTTTT. Its protein product is CASSAQPGQNTGELFF.

J is TRBJ2-5 and V is TRBV5-8; 7 nucleotides align to TRBD1. The CDR3 extends over 15 amino acids. The V gene's germline CDR1 is SGHTS and CDR2 YDEGEE. V trimming: 0 bases; J trimming: 0 bases; junction bases outside the gene matches: 2. The CDR3 DNA sequence: TGTGCCAGCAGCTTGGGACAGGGTTACCAAGAGACCCAGTACTTC. It is translated as CASSLGQGYQETQYF.

The V call is TRBV6-4, the J call TRBJ2-1, with 8 bases identical to TRBD2. CDR1 is MRHNA, CDR2 SNTAGT, per germline. The CDR3 length is 16 residues. V was pared by 0 bases and J by 6 bases, with 7 bases of the junction left unmatched. Here the CDR3 DNA reads TGTGCCAGCAGTGACTCTGCAGCGGGAGATTTCAATGAGCAGTTCTTC. Amino acids: CASSDSAAGDFNEQFF.

This clone was seen once. V and J are TRBV2 and TRBJ1-3, with D possibly being TRBD1 (5 bases). The length of the CDR3 is 15 residues. In germline, CDR1 is SNHLY, CDR2 FYNNEI. Trimming removed 5 bases at V and 0 bases at J, with 11 bases between. The CDR3 reads CASSPLGGSGNTIYF. CDR3 DNA sequence: TGTGCCAGCAGTCCACTCGGGGGCTCTGGAAACACCATATATTTT.

The chain links TRBV5-1 to TRBJ1-3; possible D gene TRBD1, 6 bases. Trimming removed 6 bases at V and 6 bases at J, with 16 bases between. CDR1 and CDR2 (germline): SGHRS, YFSETQ. The length of the CDR3 is 14 residues. CDR3 protein: CASTGQPRENTIYF. The CDR3 coding sequence is TGCGCCAGCACAGGACAGCCCCGCGAAAACACCATATATTTT.

This chain joins TRBV5-4 and TRBJ2-2, with 16 bases aligning to TRBD2. V shed 3 bases, J shed 0 bases, and the junction held 5 bases outside the gene matches. Germline lookup yields CDR1 SGHNT and CDR2 YYREEE (reference sequence). The CDR3 is 19 residues long. CDR3 residues: CASSSPGLAGGTNTGELFF. CDR3 in DNA: TGTGCCAGCAGCTCACCGGGACTAGCGGGAGGGACGAACACCGGGGAGCTGTTTTTT.

The chain couples TRBV19 to TRBJ1-2, with D perhaps TRBD1 (5 bases). Germline V gives CDR1 LNHDA, CDR2 SQIVND (reference sequence). The CDR3 has 15 amino acids. The V gene lost 7 bases and the J gene lost 0 bases, with 15 bases spanning the gap. The CDR3 region is CASTPTLTANYGYTF. The CDR3 DNA sequence: TGTGCCAGTACCCCCACACTGACAGCTAACTATGGCTACACCTTC.

The rearrangement links TRBV10-1 to TRBJ2-1; 8 nucleotides align to TRBD1. Germline V gene data show CDR1 as WNHNN and CDR2 as SYGVQD (reference sequence). CDR3 length equals 15 residues. V lost 3 bases, J lost 4 bases, and 5 bases stayed unmatched. CDR3 sequence reads: CASSDTGQAYNEQFF. The CDR3 DNA sequence: TGCGCCAGCAGTGATACGGGACAGGCTTACAATGAGCAGTTCTTC.

The chain couples TRBV13 to TRBJ1-2; 9 bases agree with TRBD1. Trimming took 2 bases from V and 3 from J; bases not matched to a gene: 13. The germline CDR1 and CDR2 sequences are PRHDT and FYEKMQ (reference sequence). CDR3 size: 18 residues. In DNA, the CDR3 is TGTGCCAGCAGCTTACCCCCCTGGACAGGGGAGGGCGACTATGGCTACACCTTC. As protein: CASSLPPWTGEGDYGYTF.

The CDR3 loop is CASSRRGGTYEQYF. The CDR3 DNA reads as TGTGCCAGCAGTAGGAGGGGCGGAACCTACGAGCAGTACTTC. The gene calls are TRBV27 and TRBJ2-7; the D gene is possibly TRBD2 (6 bases). V dropped 5 bases and J dropped 2 bases, with 13 bases sitting between them. This CDR3 spans 14 amino acids. Germline V CDR1 and CDR2: MNHEY, SMNVEV (reference sequence).

This CDR3 reads CASSEGSNYGYTF. In DNA form, the CDR3 reads TGCGCCAGCAGTGAAGGGAGCAACTATGGCTACACCTTC. The J gene is TRBJ1-2, the V gene TRBV10-2; D not resolved. This CDR3 is 13 amino acids long. The ends were cut back, 3 bases at V and 2 bases at J, with 7 bases in the middle. From germline, CDR1 is WSHSY and CDR2 SAAADI.

This clone appeared a single time. This rearrangement joins TRBV6-5 to TRBJ1-4; possible D gene TRBD1, 5 bases. Trimming shortened V by 0 bases and J by 7 bases, and 12 bases separated the two germline ends. The CDR3 runs 15 residues. Germline V CDR1 and CDR2: MNHEY, SVGAGI. CDR3: CASSYSIGGGEKLFF. Here the CDR3 DNA reads TGTGCCAGCAGTTACTCGATTGGGGGGGGTGAAAAACTGTTTTTT.

The V call is TRBV7-9, the J call TRBJ2-3; the D is unclear. This CDR3 comprises 15 residues. Looked up from germline, CDR1 is SEHNR and CDR2 is FQNEAQ (reference sequence). V lost 6 bases and J 1 base, leaving 14 bases between the germline ends. Written as DNA, the CDR3 is TGTGCCAGCAGTCCCGGAGTTTCTGGCACAGATACGCAGTATTTT. It translates to CASSPGVSGTDTQYF.

The rearrangement uses TRBV5-1 and TRBJ2-6, with 13 bases identical to TRBD2. This CDR3 is built from 18 residues. The junction had 10 bases not matched to a gene; V was cut back by 6 bases and J by 4 bases. In germline, CDR1 is SGHRS, CDR2 YFSETQ. The CDR3 nucleotides read TGCGCCAGCAAGCCGGGACTAGCGGGACAGAGCGGGGCCAACGTCCTGACTTTC. This translates into CASKPGLAGQSGANVLTF.